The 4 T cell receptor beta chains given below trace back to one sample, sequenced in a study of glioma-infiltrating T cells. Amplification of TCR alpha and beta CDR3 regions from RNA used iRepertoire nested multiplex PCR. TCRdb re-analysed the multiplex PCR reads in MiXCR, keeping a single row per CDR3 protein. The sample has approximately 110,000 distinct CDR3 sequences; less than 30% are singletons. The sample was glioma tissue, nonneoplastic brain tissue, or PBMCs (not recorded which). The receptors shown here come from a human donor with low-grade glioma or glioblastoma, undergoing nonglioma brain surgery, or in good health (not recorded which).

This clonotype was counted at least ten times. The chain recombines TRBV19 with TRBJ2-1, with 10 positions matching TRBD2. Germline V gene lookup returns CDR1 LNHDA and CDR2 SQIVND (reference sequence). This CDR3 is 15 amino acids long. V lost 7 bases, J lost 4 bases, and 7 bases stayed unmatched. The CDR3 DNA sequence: TGTGCCAGTACCCCGGTGACTAGCGGGTACAATGAGCAGTTCTTC. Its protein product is CASTPVTSGYNEQFF.

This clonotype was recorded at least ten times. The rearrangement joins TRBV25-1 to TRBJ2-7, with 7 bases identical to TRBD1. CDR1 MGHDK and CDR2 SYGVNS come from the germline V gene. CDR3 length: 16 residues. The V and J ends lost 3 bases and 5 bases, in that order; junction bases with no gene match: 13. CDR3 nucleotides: TGTGCCAGCAGTGACCCCTGGCGAGGGGGCCTCGACGAGCAGTACTTC. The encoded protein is CASSDPWRGGLDEQYF.

The CDR3 DNA follows: TGTGCCAGCAGTACGGACAGGGGGCGCTTCGAGCAGTACTTC. This codes for CASSTDRGRFEQYF. The J gene is TRBJ2-7, the V gene TRBV5-4; 11 bases align to TRBD1. From germline, CDR1 is SGHNT and CDR2 YYREEE (reference sequence). Unmatched junction bases numbered 7, after V lost 5 bases and J lost 6 bases. The CDR3 has 14 amino acids.

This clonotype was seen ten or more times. CDR3 residues: CASSQEPGLDQPQHF. The DNA of the CDR3 is TGCGCCAGCAGCCAAGAACCAGGTCTTGATCAGCCCCAGCATTTT. The chain couples TRBV4-3 to TRBJ1-5; D gene ambiguous. The CDR3 covers 15 residues. Germline CDR1 reads LGHNA; CDR2 reads YSLEER. Trimming shortened V by 0 bases and J by 5 bases, and 11 bases separated the two germline ends.